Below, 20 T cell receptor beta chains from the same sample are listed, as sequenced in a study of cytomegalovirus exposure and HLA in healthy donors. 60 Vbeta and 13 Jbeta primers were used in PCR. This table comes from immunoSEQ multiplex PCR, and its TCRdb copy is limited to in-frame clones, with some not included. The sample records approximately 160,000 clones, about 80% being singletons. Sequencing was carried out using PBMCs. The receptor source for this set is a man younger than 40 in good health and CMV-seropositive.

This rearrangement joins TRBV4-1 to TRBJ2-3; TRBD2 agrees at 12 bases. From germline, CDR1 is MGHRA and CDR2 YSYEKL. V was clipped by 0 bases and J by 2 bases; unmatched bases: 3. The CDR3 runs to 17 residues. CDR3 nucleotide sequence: TGCGCCAGCAGCCAAGATGGGACTAGCGGGCTCACAGATACGCAGTATTTT. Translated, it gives CASSQDGTSGLTDTQYF.

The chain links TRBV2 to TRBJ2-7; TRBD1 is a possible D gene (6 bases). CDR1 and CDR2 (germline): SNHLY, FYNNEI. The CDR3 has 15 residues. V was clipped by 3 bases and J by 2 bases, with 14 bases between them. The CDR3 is CASSEGQGTTYEQYF. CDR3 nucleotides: TGTGCCAGCAGTGAGGGCCAGGGGACAACCTACGAGCAGTACTTC. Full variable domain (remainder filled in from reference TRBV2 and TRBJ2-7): EPEVTQTPSHQVTQMGQEVILRCVPISNHLYFYWYRQILGQKVEFLVSFYNNEISEKSEIFDDQFSVERPDGSNFTLKIRSTKLEDSAMYFCASSEGQGTTYEQYFGPGTRLTVT.

CDR3 DNA: TGTGCCAGCAGTGAGACAGACAGGGACCTCTGGACCTACGAGCAGTACTTC. This translates into CASSETDRDLWTYEQYF. The J gene is TRBJ2-7, the V gene TRBV2, with TRBD1 matching 7 bases. Germline CDR1 reads SNHLY; CDR2 reads FYNNEI. The CDR3 sequence is 17 residues long. After removal of 3 bases from V and 2 bases from J, the junction contained 13 bases not matched to a gene.

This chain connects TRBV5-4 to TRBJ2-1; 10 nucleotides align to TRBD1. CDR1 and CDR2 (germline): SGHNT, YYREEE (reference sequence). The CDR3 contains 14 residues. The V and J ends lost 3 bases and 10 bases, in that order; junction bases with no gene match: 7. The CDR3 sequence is CASSSGQGIHEQFF. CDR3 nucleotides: TGTGCCAGCAGCTCGGGACAGGGGATTCACGAGCAGTTCTTC.

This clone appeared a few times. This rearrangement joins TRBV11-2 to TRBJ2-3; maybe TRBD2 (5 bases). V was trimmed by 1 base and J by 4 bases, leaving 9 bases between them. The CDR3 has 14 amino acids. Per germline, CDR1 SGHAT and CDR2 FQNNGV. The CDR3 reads CASSLGQEADTQYF. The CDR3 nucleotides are TGTGCCAGCAGCTTAGGTCAGGAGGCAGATACGCAGTATTTT.

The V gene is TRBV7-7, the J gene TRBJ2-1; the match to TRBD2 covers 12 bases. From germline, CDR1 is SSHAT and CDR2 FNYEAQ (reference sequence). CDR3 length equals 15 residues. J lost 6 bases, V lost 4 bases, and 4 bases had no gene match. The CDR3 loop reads CASSSSGGAGNEQFF. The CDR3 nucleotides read TGTGCCAGCAGCTCTAGCGGGGGGGCCGGCAATGAGCAGTTCTTC.

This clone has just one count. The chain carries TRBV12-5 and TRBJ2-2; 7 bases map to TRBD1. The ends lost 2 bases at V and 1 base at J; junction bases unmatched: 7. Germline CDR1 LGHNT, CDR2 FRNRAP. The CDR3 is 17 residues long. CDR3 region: CASGLTVGTVNTGELFF. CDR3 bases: TGTGCTAGTGGTTTGACCGTCGGGACAGTGAACACCGGGGAGCTGTTTTTT.

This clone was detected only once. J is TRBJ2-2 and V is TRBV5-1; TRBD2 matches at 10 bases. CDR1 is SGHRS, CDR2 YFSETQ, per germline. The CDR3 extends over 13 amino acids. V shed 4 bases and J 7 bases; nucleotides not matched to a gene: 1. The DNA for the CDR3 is TGCGCCAGCAGCCCTAGCGGGGGCGGGGAGCTGTTTTTT. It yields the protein CASSPSGGGELFF.

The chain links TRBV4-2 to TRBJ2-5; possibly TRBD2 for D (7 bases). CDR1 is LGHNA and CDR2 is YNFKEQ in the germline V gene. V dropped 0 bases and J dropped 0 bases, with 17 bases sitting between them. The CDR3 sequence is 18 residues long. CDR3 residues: CASSQEGRGALYQETQYF. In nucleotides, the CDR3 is TGTGCCAGCAGCCAAGAGGGTCGGGGGGCCCTTTACCAAGAGACCCAGTACTTC.

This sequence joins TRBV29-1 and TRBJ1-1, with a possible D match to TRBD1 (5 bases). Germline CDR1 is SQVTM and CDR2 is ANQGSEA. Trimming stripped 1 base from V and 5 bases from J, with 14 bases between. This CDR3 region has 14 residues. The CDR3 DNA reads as TGCAGCGTTGAAGTTGGGGGGTCGGGGACTGAAGCTTTCTTT. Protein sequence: CSVEVGGSGTEAFF.

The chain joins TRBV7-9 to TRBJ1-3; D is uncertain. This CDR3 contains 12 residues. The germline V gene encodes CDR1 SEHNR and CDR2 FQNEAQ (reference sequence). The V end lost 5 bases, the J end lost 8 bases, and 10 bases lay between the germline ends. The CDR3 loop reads CASSGEVDTIYF. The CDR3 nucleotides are TGTGCCAGCAGCGGGGAGGTGGACACCATATATTTT.

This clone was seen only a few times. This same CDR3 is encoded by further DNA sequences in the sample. CDR3 loop: CAWVSGSLYNEQFF. The CDR3 coding sequence is TGTGCCTGGGTTAGCGGGAGTTTGTACAATGAGCAGTTCTTC. V usage is TRBV30 and J usage is TRBJ2-1; the match to TRBD2 covers 9 bases. The length of the CDR3 is 14 residues. Germline V gene lookup returns CDR1 GTSNPN and CDR2 SVGIG (reference sequence). V trimming: 5 bases; J trimming: 4 bases; junction bases outside the gene matches: 6.

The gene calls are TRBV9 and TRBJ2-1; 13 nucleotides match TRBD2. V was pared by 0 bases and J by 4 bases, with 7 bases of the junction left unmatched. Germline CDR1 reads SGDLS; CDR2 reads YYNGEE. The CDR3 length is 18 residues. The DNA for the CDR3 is TGTGCCAGCAGCGTAGTGAGTACTAGCGGGAGGGTTTACAATGAGCAGTTCTTC. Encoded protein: CASSVVSTSGRVYNEQFF.

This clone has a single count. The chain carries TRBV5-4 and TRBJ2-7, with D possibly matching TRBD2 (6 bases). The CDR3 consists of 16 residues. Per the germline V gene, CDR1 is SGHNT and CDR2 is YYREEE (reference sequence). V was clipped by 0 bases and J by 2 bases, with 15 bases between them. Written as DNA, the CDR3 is TGTGCCAGCAGCTTGGCCTCAGGGACTCTCACCTACGAGCAGTACTTC. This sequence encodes CASSLASGTLTYEQYF.

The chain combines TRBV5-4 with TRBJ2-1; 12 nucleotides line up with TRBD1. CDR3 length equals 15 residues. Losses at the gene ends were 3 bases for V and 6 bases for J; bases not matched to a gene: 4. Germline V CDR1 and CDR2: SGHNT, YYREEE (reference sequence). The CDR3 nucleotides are TGTGCCAGCAGCTGGGGACAGGGGGCGTCCAATGAGCAGTTCTTC. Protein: CASSWGQGASNEQFF.

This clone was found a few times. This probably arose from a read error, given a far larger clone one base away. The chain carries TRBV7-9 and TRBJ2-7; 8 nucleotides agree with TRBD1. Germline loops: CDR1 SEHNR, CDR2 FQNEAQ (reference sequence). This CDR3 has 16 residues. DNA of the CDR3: TGTTCCAGCAGCGCCACAGGGGGAAGCTCGAGCCACGAGCAGTACTTC. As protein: CSSSATGGSSSHEQYF.

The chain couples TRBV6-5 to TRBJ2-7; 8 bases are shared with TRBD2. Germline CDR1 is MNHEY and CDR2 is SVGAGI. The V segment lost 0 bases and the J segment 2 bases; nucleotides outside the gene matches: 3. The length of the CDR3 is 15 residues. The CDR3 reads CASSYSGGGTYEQYF. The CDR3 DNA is TGTGCCAGCAGTTACTCAGGCGGGGGGACCTACGAGCAGTACTTC.

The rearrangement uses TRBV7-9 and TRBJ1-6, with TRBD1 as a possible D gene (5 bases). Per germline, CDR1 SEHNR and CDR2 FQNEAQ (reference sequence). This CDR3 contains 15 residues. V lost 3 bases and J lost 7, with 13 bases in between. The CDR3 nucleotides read TGTGCCAGCAGCTTTATCCAGGGTGTCAATTCACCCCTCCACTTT. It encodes CASSFIQGVNSPLHF.

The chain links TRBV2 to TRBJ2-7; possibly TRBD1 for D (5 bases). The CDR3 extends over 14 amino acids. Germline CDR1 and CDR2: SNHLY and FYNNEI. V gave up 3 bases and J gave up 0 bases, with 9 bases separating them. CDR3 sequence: CASSDRAYSYEQYF. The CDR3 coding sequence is TGTGCCAGCAGTGACAGGGCTTACTCCTACGAGCAGTACTTC.

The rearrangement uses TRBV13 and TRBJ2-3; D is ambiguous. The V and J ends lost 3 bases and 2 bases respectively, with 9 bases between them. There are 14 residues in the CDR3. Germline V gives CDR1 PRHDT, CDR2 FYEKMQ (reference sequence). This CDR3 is CASSFERVTDTQYF. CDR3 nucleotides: TGTGCCAGCAGCTTTGAACGAGTCACAGATACGCAGTATTTT.